The sequence of this T cell receptor (beta chain) was determined in a study of T cells in Graves' hyperthyroidism and ophthalmopathy. V dropped 0 bases and J dropped 6 bases, with 12 bases sitting between them. The CDR3 sequence is 13 residues long. Germline CDR1 reads GTSNPN; CDR2 reads SVGIG (reference sequence). From RNA transcripts, TCR beta CDR3 regions were amplified. The TCR CDR3 first-round RT-PCR relied on the HTBI primer set. TCRdb analysed the multiplex PCR reads with MiXCR anew, one entry per CDR3 protein. In the table there are almost 600,000 distinct CDR3 sequences, approximately 15% of which are singletons. This clonotype has just a few counts.

The sequenced material came from blood. The genes are TRBV30 and TRBJ2-7; no firm D call. The receptor's source is a woman in her twenties or thirties with Graves' hyperthyroidism that later progressed to Graves' ophthalmopathy. The CDR3 DNA sequence: TGTGCCTGGAGTGTACAACAGAACGGCGAGCAGTACTTC. It translates to CAWSVQQNGEQYF.